The 8 T cell receptor beta chains presented below share a single source sample, sequenced in a study of blood T cell repertoires in COVID-19. Measured with immunoSEQ multiplex PCR; TCRdb has only the in-frame clones, and not every one. This sample has approximately 290,000 clones, with roughly 90% found just once. Sequencing was done on a sample of PBMCs or T cells enriched from blood (not recorded which). Every receptor here comes from a woman in her 30s who had recovered from COVID-19.

This rearrangement joins TRBV27 to TRBJ2-2; D is perhaps TRBD2 (6 bases). V gave up 8 bases and J gave up 1 base, with 17 bases separating them. This CDR3 has 16 amino acids. The germline V gene has CDR1 MNHEY and CDR2 SMNVEV (reference sequence). The CDR3 region is CASRGLDILNTGELFF. As DNA, the CDR3 is TGTGCCAGCCGGGGACTTGACATCTTGAACACCGGGGAGCTGTTTTTT.

The rearrangement uses TRBV24-1 and TRBJ2-3; D possibly corresponds to TRBD2 (6 bases). The V and J ends lost 3 bases and 4 bases respectively, with 22 bases between them. There are 18 residues in the CDR3. The V gene's germline CDR1 is KGHDR and CDR2 SFDVKD. Here the CDR3 reads CATSDQNLGGNFPDTQYF. The CDR3 bases are TGTGCCACCAGTGATCAAAACCTAGGCGGGAATTTCCCAGATACGCAGTATTTT.

The V call is TRBV6-5, the J call TRBJ2-5; D perhaps matches TRBD2 (5 bases). Germline V gives CDR1 MNHEY, CDR2 SVGAGI. Trimming took 6 bases from V and 3 from J, leaving 5 bases between them. CDR3 length equals 11 residues. The CDR3 DNA follows: TGTGCCAGCAGCGGGGAAGAGACCCAGTACTTC. It specifies CASSGEETQYF.

The J gene is TRBJ2-1, the V gene TRBV6-6; weak D call: TRBD1 (6 bases). Trimming removed 7 bases from V and 7 bases from J, with 14 bases in between. The CDR3 totals 13 residues. Per germline, CDR1 MNHNY and CDR2 SVGAGI (reference sequence). The CDR3 here is CASTGTRGNEQFF. CDR3 in DNA: TGTGCCAGCACCGGGACAAGAGGGAATGAGCAGTTCTTC.

V gene TRBV6-5 combines with J gene TRBJ1-4; 10 bases match TRBD1. V shed 8 bases, J shed 6 bases, and the junction held 9 bases outside the gene matches. Looked up from germline, CDR1 is MNHEY and CDR2 is SVGAGI. This CDR3 contains 15 residues. The CDR3 loop is CASVPTGTGDEKLFF. DNA of the CDR3: TGTGCCAGCGTCCCTACTGGGACAGGGGATGAAAAACTGTTTTTT.

This clone was observed once. This chain links TRBV18 with TRBJ2-5, with 7 bases fitting TRBD2. The CDR3 consists of 17 residues. Germline assignment: CDR1 KGHSH and CDR2 LQKENI. The ends lost 4 bases at V and 3 bases at J; junction bases unmatched: 14. CDR3 nucleotides: TGTGCCAGCTCACTGGGGAGGGTGGAGGCCACGGAAGAGACCCAGTACTTC. Its translation: CASSLGRVEATEETQYF.

The chain has TRBV6-5 and TRBJ2-3, with 7 bases identical to TRBD1. The CDR3 length is 14 residues. Germline trimming cut 7 bases from V and 9 bases from J; bases unmatched to any gene: 13. Germline V gene data show CDR1 as MNHEY and CDR2 as SVGAGI. The DNA of the CDR3 is TGTGCCAGCAACCCCCGACAGGGAAGGGGCACGCAGTATTTT. Its protein is CASNPRQGRGTQYF.

The gene calls are TRBV6-2 or TRBV6-3 and TRBJ1-2, with D possibly being TRBD1 (6 bases). Germline V lookup: CDR1 MNHEY, CDR2 SVGEGT. Trimming stripped 1 base from V and 4 bases from J, with 13 bases between. The CDR3 has 15 amino acids. DNA of the CDR3: TGTGCCAGCAGTTACTTCACGACAGGACTCTATGGCTACACCTTC. Translation: CASSYFTTGLYGYTF.